This T cell receptor (beta chain) was sequenced in a study of blood T cell repertoires in COVID-19. About the research overall: Material from acute and convalescent COVID-19 was sourced from the United States, Italy and Spain. Sample material is recorded as cDNA or gDNA derived from T cells, B-cell-depleted T cells, or PBMCs.

All enrollees were about 18 to 89 years old and from about two dozen US areas. V lost 6 bases and J lost 5, with 7 bases in between. CDR1 is KGHDR and CDR2 is SFDVKD in the germline V gene. CDR3 length equals 12 residues. Libraries were prepared by immunoSEQ multiplex PCR; TCRdb keeps only in-frame clonotypes and omits some of them. The table shows approximately 260,000 clones, with around 89% occurring only once. The gene calls are TRBV24-1 and TRBJ1-5; D not certain. The sample taken for sequencing was PBMCs or T cells enriched from blood (not recorded which). The source is a middle-aged woman with acute COVID-19. This CDR3 reads CATSWQDQPQHF. The DNA of the CDR3 is TGTGCCACCAGTTGGCAAGATCAGCCCCAGCATTTT.